Presented here are 27 T cell receptor beta chains from one specimen sequenced in a study of shared T cell receptors in the human thymus. Profiling relied on immunoSEQ multiplex PCR, and the TCRdb table lists in-frame clones only, not all of them. The sample lists around 730,000 clones, approximately 85% occurring once. The same data also contributed to another study, on human thymus T cells.

Specimen: thymocytes. These receptors all stem from a girl under three years old with a congenital heart defect.

The gene calls are TRBV7-9 and TRBJ1-2; D remains ambiguous. Germline values: CDR1 SEHNR, CDR2 FQNEAQ (reference sequence). Trimming stripped 3 bases from V and 0 bases from J, with 2 bases between. The CDR3 is 12 amino acids. The CDR3 DNA reads as TGTGCCAGCAGCTTTACTAACTATGGCTACACCTTC. Protein sequence: CASSFTNYGYTF.

This sequence joins TRBV6-1 and TRBJ2-7; 10 bases fit TRBD1. Per germline, CDR1 MNHNS and CDR2 SASEGT. CDR3 length equals 15 residues. V lost 4 bases and J lost 5; bases outside the gene matches: 8. The CDR3 loop is CASSATGGFGDEQYF. The CDR3 DNA is TGTGCCAGCAGTGCGACAGGGGGCTTCGGGGACGAGCAGTACTTC.

The V gene is TRBV9, the J gene TRBJ2-6, with D uncertain. CDR1 is SGDLS, CDR2 YYNGEE, per germline. Trimming cost V 1 base and J 0 bases, with 14 bases left between them. CDR3 length equals 18 residues. The CDR3 protein is CASSVNPLEASGANVLTF. The CDR3 region has the DNA TGTGCCAGCAGCGTAAATCCCCTAGAGGCCTCTGGGGCCAACGTCCTGACTTTC. The whole variable domain, filled in from reference TRBV9 and TRBJ2-6, reads DSGVTQTPKHLITATGQRVTLRCSPRSGDLSVYWYQQSLDQGLQFLIQYYNGEERAKGNILERFSAQQFPDLHSELNLSSLELGDSALYFCASSVNPLEASGANVLTFGAGSRLTVL.

The chain recombines TRBV9 with TRBJ2-1; D is possibly TRBD1 (5 bases). Germline V gives CDR1 SGDLS, CDR2 YYNGEE. The V gene lost 0 bases and the J gene lost 9 bases, with 13 bases spanning the gap. The CDR3 length is 14 residues. The CDR3, as DNA: TGTGCCAGCAGCGTAGGAAGGGGTGTACGTGAGCAGTTCTTC. Amino acids: CASSVGRGVREQFF.

The chain joins TRBV10-3 to TRBJ2-7, with TRBD2 as a possible D gene (7 bases). The CDR3 loop spans 14 amino acids. The germline CDR1 and CDR2 sequences are ENHRY and SYGVKD. The V gene lost 4 bases and the J gene lost 5 bases, with 15 bases spanning the gap. This CDR3 reads CAISVGGGSDEQYF. CDR3 DNA sequence: TGTGCCATCAGTGTGGGAGGGGGATCGGACGAGCAGTACTTC.

The chain recombines TRBV10-3 with TRBJ2-2; D may be TRBD1 (6 bases). V lost 2 bases and J lost 0, with 25 bases in between. Germline V gene lookup returns CDR1 ENHRY and CDR2 SYGVKD. The CDR3 consists of 21 residues. The CDR3 DNA sequence: TGTGCCATCAGTGAGCCTCCGAGAGTATCAGGGGCGAGACCGAACACCGGGGAGCTGTTTTTT. Translated, it gives CAISEPPRVSGARPNTGELFF.

J is TRBJ1-6 and V is TRBV19; the match to TRBD1 covers 8 bases. The CDR3 is made up of 11 amino acids. Germline V gives CDR1 LNHDA, CDR2 SQIVND (reference sequence). The V and J ends lost 7 bases and 12 bases, in that order; junction bases with no gene match: 2. CDR3 bases: TGTGCCAGTAAGGACAGGGAACCCCTCCACTTT. Translation: CASKDREPLHF.

This chain links TRBV7-8 with TRBJ1-5; perhaps TRBD1 as D (5 bases). CDR3 length: 15 amino acids. Between the trimmed V and J ends, which lost 4 bases and 4 bases, there was a span of 14 bases. The V gene's germline CDR1 is SGHVS and CDR2 FQNEAQ. The CDR3: CASSWGLGRNQPQHF. The CDR3 DNA sequence: TGTGCCAGCAGCTGGGGACTGGGCCGGAATCAGCCCCAGCATTTT.

This clone has a handful of counts. This chain links TRBV27 with TRBJ1-2; 9 nucleotides match TRBD1. V lost 7 bases, J lost 11 bases, and 11 bases stayed unmatched. Germline-derived CDR1 and CDR2 are MNHEY and SMNVEV (reference sequence). This CDR3 contains 13 residues. The chain's CDR3 is CASTQTGGVGYTF. In nucleotides, the CDR3 is TGTGCCAGCACCCAAACAGGGGGCGTCGGTTACACCTTC.

The chain is built from TRBV28 and TRBJ2-3; 9 positions agree with TRBD2. The CDR3 runs to 16 residues. J gave up 0 bases and V 3 bases, and 4 bases lay outside the gene matches. Germline V gives CDR1 MDHEN, CDR2 SYDVKM. The CDR3 is CASSFTAGGSTDTQYF. Written as DNA, the CDR3 is TGTGCCAGCAGTTTTACTGCGGGGGGGAGCACAGATACGCAGTATTTT.

V usage is TRBV6-5 and J usage is TRBJ2-3, with TRBD1 matching over 8 bases. CDR3 length equals 15 residues. V was clipped by 2 bases and J by 6 bases; unmatched bases: 7. Germline V CDR1 and CDR2: MNHEY, SVGAGI. The CDR3 coding sequence is TGTGCCAGCAGTTACACTCAGGGGGCTACTGATACGCAGTATTTT. Translating gives CASSYTQGATDTQYF.

The chain carries TRBV5-1 and TRBJ1-4; D is undetermined. The CDR3 has 14 residues. Trimming shortened V by 2 bases and J by 6 bases, and 11 bases separated the two germline ends. CDR1 is SGHRS and CDR2 is YFSETQ in the germline V gene. For the CDR3, the DNA is TGCGCCAGCAGCTTTAGTGAACCGGATGAAAAACTGTTTTTT. Translated: CASSFSEPDEKLFF. Full variable domain (missing parts from reference TRBV5-1 and TRBJ1-4): KAGVTQTPRYLIKTRGQQVTLSCSPISGHRSVSWYQQTPGQGLQFLFEYFSETQRNKGNFPGRFSGRQFSNSRSEMNVSTLELGDSALYLCASSFSEPDEKLFFGSGTQLSVL.

This chain links TRBV10-3 with TRBJ2-3, with D possibly being TRBD2 (7 bases). The V end lost 0 bases, the J end lost 10 bases, and 11 bases lay between the germline ends. CDR3 length: 13 amino acids. Per germline, CDR1 ENHRY and CDR2 SYGVKD. This chain's CDR3 is CAISESGEGAQYF. The CDR3 nucleotides read TGTGCCATCAGTGAGTCGGGGGAGGGGGCGCAGTATTTT.

The gene calls are TRBV10-3 and TRBJ1-1, with 8 positions matching TRBD1. CDR1 and CDR2 from the germline V gene are ENHRY and SYGVKD. The junction had 5 bases not matched to a gene; V was cut back by 4 bases and J by 1 base. The CDR3 has 15 residues. The CDR3 nucleotides read TGTGCCATCAGTGGAGGGGGACAGGAGAACACTGAAGCTTTCTTT. Its protein is CAISGGGQENTEAFF.

The gene calls are TRBV25-1 and TRBJ2-1; TRBD1 is a possible D gene (6 bases). Deletions cut 1 base from V and 5 bases from J, with 12 bases between. This CDR3 comprises 15 residues. Germline V gives CDR1 MGHDK, CDR2 SYGVNS. CDR3 coding DNA: TGTGCCAGCAGTGAATTGGACAGCCGTCACAATGAGCAGTTCTTC. Residues: CASSELDSRHNEQFF.

The V gene is TRBV2, the J gene TRBJ2-3; no firm D call. The germline V gene encodes CDR1 SNHLY and CDR2 FYNNEI. The CDR3 contains 15 residues. Trimming shortened V by 2 bases and J by 4 bases, and 13 bases separated the two germline ends. The CDR3 coding sequence is TGTGCCAGCAGTGAACGTTTACTGGTCGCAGATACGCAGTATTTT. Its protein product is CASSERLLVADTQYF. Supplemented by reference TRBV2 and TRBJ2-3, the full variable domain reads EPEVTQTPSHQVTQMGQEVILRCVPISNHLYFYWYRQILGQKVEFLVSFYNNEISEKSEIFDDQFSVERPDGSNFTLKIRSTKLEDSAMYFCASSERLLVADTQYFGPGTRLTVL.

The chain couples TRBV7-2 to TRBJ2-1, with D uncertain. V was trimmed by 5 bases and J by 12 bases, leaving 20 bases between them. This CDR3 spans 14 amino acids. The germline CDR1 and CDR2 sequences are SGHTA and FQGNSA. The CDR3 bases are TGTGCCAGCAGCCGCAGACAAGACCTTCGGTGGCAGTTCTTC. This gives the protein CASSRRQDLRWQFF.

V and J are TRBV29-1 and TRBJ2-1, with a possible D match to TRBD1 (6 bases). V lost 4 bases to trimming and J lost 5 bases, with 21 bases between them. Germline loops: CDR1 SQVTM, CDR2 ANQGSEA. CDR3 size: 16 residues. The CDR3 nucleotides are TGCAGCGTTGGGGGCTTGACAGGTTCGCGGCACAATGAGCAGTTCTTC. This sequence encodes CSVGGLTGSRHNEQFF.

The chain employs TRBV9 and TRBJ1-1; TRBD1 might be the D (5 bases). Trimming took off 0 bases at V and 6 bases at J, with 18 bases between the two ends. The CDR3 is 16 amino acids. Germline assignment: CDR1 SGDLS and CDR2 YYNGEE. CDR3 DNA sequence: TGTGCCAGCAGCGTAGCAAGTATGGGGGGAAGGGCTGAAGCTTTCTTT. It specifies CASSVASMGGRAEAFF.

The V call is TRBV10-2, the J call TRBJ1-4, with 12 bases identical to TRBD1. The junction had 12 bases not matched to a gene; V was cut back by 8 bases and J by 5 bases. The CDR3 consists of 17 residues. Germline V gene data show CDR1 as WSHSY and CDR2 as SAAADI. The CDR3 loop is CASLPGQGAPGNEKLFF. The CDR3 DNA sequence: TGCGCCAGCCTACCGGGACAGGGGGCTCCTGGGAATGAAAAACTGTTTTTT.

V usage is TRBV18 and J usage is TRBJ2-2; 7 bases are a match to TRBD1. J gave up 2 bases and V 2 bases, and 11 bases lay outside the gene matches. CDR1 KGHSH and CDR2 LQKENI come from the germline V gene. CDR3 size: 18 residues. In nucleotides, the CDR3 is TGTGCCAGCTCACCAAAGGGACAGCAATTACCAAACACCGGGGAGCTGTTTTTT. Translated, it gives CASSPKGQQLPNTGELFF.

The chain links TRBV19 to TRBJ2-7, with a tentative D call TRBD1 (5 bases). The CDR3 totals 18 residues. V lost 2 bases to trimming and J lost 2 bases, with 22 bases between them. CDR1 and CDR2 from the germline V gene are LNHDA and SQIVND (reference sequence). The chain's CDR3 is CASSIRGPNRILAYEQYF. The CDR3 DNA is TGTGCCAGTAGTATAAGGGGCCCCAACAGGATCCTTGCCTACGAGCAGTACTTC.

J is TRBJ1-2 and V is TRBV19; D is perhaps TRBD1 (5 bases). The CDR3 spans 16 residues. The ends were cut back, 5 bases at V and 5 bases at J, with 21 bases in the middle. CDR1 and CDR2 (germline): LNHDA, SQIVND (reference sequence). The CDR3 is CASSLLMGEVSYGYTF. The DNA of the CDR3 is TGTGCCAGTAGTCTTCTAATGGGGGAGGTCTCATATGGCTACACCTTC.

The chain recombines TRBV6-1 with TRBJ1-2; TRBD1 agrees at 8 bases. The CDR3 length is 19 residues. V lost 1 base, J lost 4 bases, and 17 bases stayed unmatched. Germline loops: CDR1 MNHNS, CDR2 SASEGT. The CDR3 DNA reads TGTGCCAGCAGTGAAGGCAGCCCCAGGGGGCGCAGGGATTCCTATGGCTACACCTTC. This sequence encodes CASSEGSPRGRRDSYGYTF.

The chain uses TRBV5-1 and TRBJ2-7; 14 positions agree with TRBD2. V lost 5 bases and J lost 0; bases outside the gene matches: 4. The CDR3 runs 16 residues. From germline, CDR1 is SGHRS and CDR2 YFSETQ. In DNA, the CDR3 is TGCGCCAGCAGAAGGACTAGCGGGGGGCCCTCCTACGAGCAGTACTTC. It codes for CASRRTSGGPSYEQYF.

The V and J genes are TRBV28 and TRBJ1-2; TRBD1 is a possible D gene (6 bases). The CDR3 totals 15 residues. Germline V gives CDR1 MDHEN, CDR2 SYDVKM. V lost 3 bases and J lost 1, with 12 bases in between. This CDR3 is CASSFTGRNNYGYTF. The CDR3 nucleotides read TGTGCCAGCAGTTTTACAGGGCGAAATAACTATGGCTACACCTTC.

The chain is built from TRBV5-4 and TRBJ2-3; D is unclear. V lost 0 bases, J lost 3 bases, and 17 bases lay in between. The CDR3 loop spans 17 amino acids. Germline-derived CDR1 and CDR2 are SGHNT and YYREEE (reference sequence). CDR3 region: CASSLGPVRRRTDTQYF. The DNA of the CDR3 is TGTGCCAGCAGCTTGGGCCCTGTTCGGAGAAGAACAGATACGCAGTATTTT. The complete variable domain, with remaining parts taken from reference TRBV5-4 and TRBJ2-3, reads ETGVTQSPTHLIKTRGQQVTLRCSSQSGHNTVSWYQQALGQGPQFIFQYYREEENGRGNFPPRFSGLQFPNYSSELNVNALELDDSALYLCASSLGPVRRRTDTQYFGPGTRLTVL.